This T cell receptor (beta chain) was profiled in a study of human thymus T cells. Study-wide findings and caveats: Related research has reported that thymic repertoires overlap highly among unrelated individuals.

The method was immunoSEQ multiplex PCR; TCRdb's version includes in-frame clones alone and lacks a portion of them. The table lists some 72,000 clones, around 96% of them singletons, with 0.025% to 0.04% in the top ten. Thymic resections from corrective heart surgery supplied the tissue. CDR3 length: 16 amino acids. V shed 0 bases and J shed 1 base, with 7 bases lying between them. Per the germline V gene, CDR1 is SNHLY and CDR2 is FYNNEI. Worth noting for this clone: Its antigen is not known.

The sequencing input was thymus tissue. V and J are TRBV2 and TRBJ2-6, with D unresolved. The receptor's source is a boy under two years old with a congenital heart defect but otherwise immunologically healthy. CDR3 sequence reads: CASSEAPGSGANVLTF. CDR3 DNA: TGTGCCAGCAGTGAAGCGCCAGGTTCTGGGGCCAACGTCCTGACTTTC.